The following is a T cell receptor beta chain sequence with its context. What it binds is not known. This specimen belongs to a study of tissue T cells after allogeneic stem cell transplantation. Per the germline V gene, CDR1 is ENHRY and CDR2 is SYGVKD. The CDR3 spans 14 residues. The trim removed 6 bases at V and 6 bases at J, leaving 4 bases unmatched. The study's findings and limits: Anatomically similar tissues had similar TCR repertoires within each patient. Across patients, clones rarely overlapped, yet motif clusters were shared tissue-specifically.

Generated by immunoSEQ multiplex PCR, the TCRdb table keeps only in-frame clones and is missing some. The repertoire holds 7,500 to 10,000 clones, with 60% as singletons. The specimen was tissue from the jejunum, collected at autopsy. The chain carries TRBV10-3 and TRBJ2-1; 11 bases match TRBD1. The TCR sequence derives from a woman aged 18-55 years with breast cancer. In DNA form, the CDR3 reads TGTGCCATCAGACTGGACAGGGGGCGCAATGAGCAGTTCTTC. Translation gives CAIRLDRGRNEQFF.